The rows below give T cell receptor beta chains drawn from one sample of a study of T-cell reconstitution after alpha-beta-depleted transplantation in children. TCRdb processed the PCR reads anew with MiXCR; each CDR3 protein has one entry. The sample consists of 700,000 to 950,000 distinct CDR3 sequences, around 17% of them appearing once. Sequencing was performed on PBMCs, mostly from graft donor cells, taken 360 days after TCRalphabeta/CD19-depleted stem cell transplant. The receptors shown here come from a male patient between 5 and 17 years old who had a stem cell transplant for acute lymphoblastic leukemia, so the T cells may come from the graft donor. The CDR3 runs from the conserved cysteine through the conserved F or W. The D gene is left open where the match is weak. Not every row has a clone size; where given, it reads once, few, many or a size class.

V,size,J,D,DNA,CDR3
TRBV7-9,.,TRBJ2-1,TRBD2,TGTGCCAGCAGCTTACTCAAGACTAGCGGAGTCTACAATGAGCAGTTCTTC,CASSLLKTSGVYNEQFF
TRBV18,.,TRBJ2-3,TRBD1,TGTGCCAGCTCAACCCAACAGGGGTCGGATACGCAGTATTTT,CASSTQQGSDTQYF
TRBV20-1,few,TRBJ2-3,.,TGCAGTGCTAGAGGTGACTGGGATACGCAGTATTTT,CSARGDWDTQYF
TRBV4-1,few,TRBJ2-1,.,TGCGCCAGCAGCCAAGGCCTTCTGGTTTGGCCCAATGAGCAGTTCTTC,CASSQGLLVWPNEQFF
TRBV4-1,few,TRBJ2-1,.,TGCGCCAGCAGCCCAGGGATCTACTCCTACAATGAGCAGTTCTTC,CASSPGIYSYNEQFF
TRBV4-1,.,TRBJ2-2,.,TGCGCCAGCAGCCAAGGAGGGGATATCACCGGGGAGCTGTTTTTT,CASSQGGDITGELFF
TRBV29-1,.,TRBJ2-1,.,TGCAGCGCCTCCCGGGACCGGACGGTTAATGAGCAGTTCTTC,CSASRDRTVNEQFF
TRBV20-1,few,TRBJ2-6,TRBD1,TGCAGTGCTCGGGGACAGGGGGCGTTAGGGGCCAACGTCCTGACTTTC,CSARGQGALGANVLTF
TRBV11-3,few,TRBJ2-7,TRBD1,TGTGCCAGCAGCTTAGGTGACCGCGGAAGTGTGGGGGACAGGGGTTTGAGGACCTACGAGCAGTACTTC,CASSLGDRGSVGDRGLRTYEQYF
TRBV6-1,once,TRBJ2-7,.,TGTGCCAGCACTCGCGGGCCAGGGCTCTTCGAGCAGTACTTC,CASTRGPGLFEQYF
TRBV12-5,.,TRBJ2-1,.,TGTGCTAGTGGATACGTGGGACTTTCTGAGCAGTTCTTC,CASGYVGLSEQFF
TRBV5-1,.,TRBJ1-5,.,TGCGCCAGCAGCTCCATAAATGACGGCGGCAATCAGCCCCAGCATTTT,CASSSINDGGNQPQHF
TRBV6-6,many,TRBJ2-1,.,TGTGCCAGCAGCTACTCGACCATCAATGAGCAGTTCTTC,CASSYSTINEQFF
TRBV9,many,TRBJ2-7,.,TGTGCCAGCAGCGTAGGACCGGAGGACTACGAGCAGTACTTC,CASSVGPEDYEQYF
TRBV15,few,TRBJ2-1,TRBD2,TGTGCCACCAGCGGGGGACTAGCTAGGTATGAGCAGTTCTTC,CATSGGLARYEQFF
TRBV25-1,few,TRBJ2-1,.,TGTGCCAGCAGTGAACGGCGGGATCACAATGAGCAGTTCTTC,CASSERRDHNEQFF
TRBV9,.,TRBJ2-5,.,TGTGCCAGCAGCGCTGAGTGGTTGGAGGCCCAGTACTTC,CASSAEWLEAQYF
TRBV7-9,.,TRBJ2-7,TRBD2,TGTGCCAGCAGCTTTCCAGGACTAGCGGGAAGAGGCTACGAGCAGTACTTC,CASSFPGLAGRGYEQYF
TRBV4-1,.,TRBJ1-2,.,TGCGCCAGCAGCCAAGAAGGCAGAAACTTCTATGGCTACACCTTC,CASSQEGRNFYGYTF
TRBV5-1,few,TRBJ2-1,.,TGCGCCAGCAGCTTGATTGAGACTGAGCAGTTCTTC,CASSLIETEQFF
TRBV4-1,few,TRBJ1-5,TRBD1,TGCGCCAGCAGCCGCACCGGGACAGCGAATCAGCCCCAGCATTTT,CASSRTGTANQPQHF
TRBV19,few,TRBJ1-1,TRBD1,TGTGCCAGTAGTTCGTCCGGGACAGGTCACACTGAAGCTTTCTTT,CASSSSGTGHTEAFF
TRBV5-6,.,TRBJ2-5,.,TGTGCCAGCAGCTTGGCCCGAAGAGGGCTCCAAGAGACCCAGTACTTC,CASSLARRGLQETQYF
TRBV27,many,TRBJ2-1,.,TGTGCCAGCAGTTTACAAGTAGGCTCCTACAATGAGCAGTTCTTC,CASSLQVGSYNEQFF
TRBV27,.,TRBJ2-1,.,TGTGCCAGCAGTTCCACCCCGGGACGGAGGACTGGTCACAATGAGCAGTTCTTC,CASSSTPGRRTGHNEQFF
TRBV7-2,many,TRBJ2-7,.,TGTGCCAGCAGGGGACTTCTTATACAGTACTTC,CASRGLLIQYF
TRBV29-1,many,TRBJ2-2,.,TGCAGCGTTGCCCAGGGTGACACCGGGGAGCTGTTTTTT,CSVAQGDTGELFF
TRBV29-1,.,TRBJ2-7,TRBD1,TGCAGCGTTGAGTTAGGTGACAGGGGCTACGAGCAGTACTTC,CSVELGDRGYEQYF
TRBV12-3/TRBV12-4,few,TRBJ2-7,.,TGTGCCAGCAGTCCCCCATCGCTTGACAGATCCTACGAGCAGTACTTC,CASSPPSLDRSYEQYF
TRBV7-2,.,TRBJ2-7,.,TGTGCCAGCAGCTTAGCCCGCCCGGGTCTCGGCCTCCACGAGCAGTACTTC,CASSLARPGLGLHEQYF
TRBV10-3,few,TRBJ1-5,TRBD1,TGTGCCATCAGTGAGCCAGGGGGAGTCGCCCAGCATTTT,CAISEPGGVAQHF
TRBV5-1,many,TRBJ2-1,.,TGCGCCAGCAGTATAGAACTAGACTACAATGAGCAGTTCTTC,CASSIELDYNEQFF
TRBV7-9,few,TRBJ1-1,.,TGTGCCAGCAGCTCTATAGTCCGAGAAGCTTTCTTT,CASSSIVREAFF
TRBV2,few,TRBJ1-5,TRBD1,TGTGCCAGCAGCGGAGGGACAGGGCGGCGGGTTGGCAATCAGCCCCAGCATTTT,CASSGGTGRRVGNQPQHF
TRBV7-6,.,TRBJ2-3,TRBD1,TGTGCCAGCAGCTTACCCCTCTCCGGGACAGGGCGCACAGATACGCAGTATTTT,CASSLPLSGTGRTDTQYF
TRBV3-1,.,TRBJ2-1,TRBD1,TGTGCCAGCAGCCACCAGACAGGGGGCCCATCCTACAATGAGCAGTTCTTC,CASSHQTGGPSYNEQFF
TRBV7-9,many,TRBJ2-1,.,TGTGCCAGCAGCCCAGTGCGAGGGGGGGCAGAGGAGCAGTTCTTC,CASSPVRGGAEEQFF